The 24 T cell receptor beta chains below were found in one sample sequenced in a study of blood T cell repertoires in COVID-19. Measured with immunoSEQ multiplex PCR; TCRdb has only the in-frame clones, and not every one. The sample consists of 97,000 or so clones, 70% to 90% of them appearing once. The sequenced sample was peripheral blood. The receptors stem from a middle-aged man with active or convalescent COVID-19.

V usage is TRBV19 and J usage is TRBJ2-1; 8 nucleotides match TRBD1. The CDR3 contains 19 residues. Germline CDR1 and CDR2: LNHDA and SQIVND (reference sequence). V trimming: 7 bases; J trimming: 2 bases; junction bases outside the gene matches: 19. CDR3 DNA sequence: TGTGCCAGTACCTTACGCGGACAGGGAGCAATAAGCACCTACAATGAGCAGTTCTTC. This codes for CASTLRGQGAISTYNEQFF.

This chain links TRBV11-2 with TRBJ1-2; maybe TRBD1 (5 bases). The CDR3 has 12 residues. V shed 5 bases and J shed 8 bases, with 12 bases lying between them. The germline gives CDR1 SGHAT, CDR2 FQNNGV. This CDR3 reads CASSPSGKGYTF. The CDR3 bases are TGTGCCAGCAGCCCCTCAGGGAAAGGCTACACCTTC. The entire variable domain, with the rest obtained from reference TRBV11-2 and TRBJ1-2, is as follows: EAGVAQSPRYKIIEKRQSVAFWCNPISGHATLYWYQQILGQGPKLLIQFQNNGVVDDSQLPKDRFSAERLKGVDSTLKIQPAKLEDSAVYLCASSPSGKGYTFGSGTRLTVV.

The V and J genes are TRBV19 and TRBJ2-1; D remains ambiguous. This CDR3 region has 14 residues. Germline V gene data show CDR1 as LNHDA and CDR2 as SQIVND (reference sequence). The V gene lost 5 bases and the J gene lost 0 bases, with 8 bases spanning the gap. CDR3 in DNA: TGTGCCAGTAGTTACTCGAGCTCCTACAATGAGCAGTTCTTC. It yields the protein CASSYSSSYNEQFF.

The genes are TRBV4-3 and TRBJ2-7; TRBD2 might be the D (7 bases). Germline V CDR1 and CDR2: LGHNA, YSLEER. Trimming pared 0 bases from V and 2 bases from J, leaving 11 bases between. CDR3 size: 15 residues. CDR3 sequence: CASSQDGGGPYEQYF. CDR3 DNA sequence: TGCGCCAGCAGCCAAGATGGGGGGGGCCCCTACGAGCAGTACTTC.

This sequence joins TRBV12-3 or TRBV12-4 and TRBJ2-2, with D unclear. The CDR3 extends over 12 amino acids. Between the trimmed V and J ends, which lost 6 bases and 6 bases, there was a span of 8 bases. CDR3 DNA sequence: TGTGCCAGCAGGATTAGTGCCGGGGAGCTGTTTTTT. Encoded protein: CASRISAGELFF.

This sequence joins TRBV19 and TRBJ1-5; D uncertain. From germline, CDR1 is LNHDA and CDR2 SQIVND (reference sequence). V lost 7 bases, J lost 5 bases, and 12 bases lay in between. This CDR3 has 13 amino acids. CDR3 DNA sequence: TGTGCCAGTACAAACAGACGCGATCAGCCCCAGCATTTT. It yields the protein CASTNRRDQPQHF.

J is TRBJ2-1 and V is TRBV19; tentative D call: TRBD2 (5 bases). Germline loops: CDR1 LNHDA, CDR2 SQIVND (reference sequence). CDR3 length: 15 amino acids. V was cut by 0 bases and J by 6 bases, with 12 bases left in between. The CDR3 loop is CASSIELGRSNEQFF. The DNA for the CDR3 is TGTGCCAGTAGTATAGAACTAGGCCGGAGCAATGAGCAGTTCTTC.

This clone was seen a few times. V and J are TRBV30 and TRBJ1-2, with D perhaps matching TRBD1 (5 bases). Germline V CDR1 and CDR2: GTSNPN, SVGIG (reference sequence). This CDR3 has 14 amino acids. V was shortened by 2 bases and J by 6 bases, with 16 bases between the two germline ends. The CDR3 DNA sequence: TGTGCCTGGAGTACGACATTCAGGACACATGGCTACACCTTC. Its protein is CAWSTTFRTHGYTF.

V is TRBV10-3 and J is TRBJ2-3, with 7 bases matching TRBD2. V lost 9 bases and J lost 0; bases outside the gene matches: 0. CDR1 ENHRY and CDR2 SYGVKD come from the germline V gene. The CDR3 extends over 12 amino acids. The CDR3 bases are TGTGCCATAGCGGGAAGCACAGATACGCAGTATTTT. Translated: CAIAGSTDTQYF.

The chain's CDR3 is CASSLGQLGSYEQYF. In DNA form, the CDR3 reads TGCGCCAGCAGCTTGGGACAGCTGGGCTCCTACGAGCAGTACTTC. The gene calls are TRBV5-1 and TRBJ2-7; tentatively, D is TRBD1 (5 bases). Trimming removed 0 bases at V and 0 bases at J, with 10 bases between. CDR3 size: 15 residues. From germline, CDR1 is SGHRS and CDR2 YFSETQ.

The chain carries TRBV28 and TRBJ1-2; 7 bases line up with TRBD1. This CDR3 has 15 amino acids. CDR1 and CDR2 (germline): MDHEN, SYDVKM. V trimming: 6 bases; J trimming: 5 bases; junction bases outside the gene matches: 12. CDR3 sequence reads: CASREREGAGYGYTF. The CDR3 DNA sequence: TGTGCCAGCAGAGAACGGGAGGGGGCCGGGTATGGCTACACCTTC.

This clone occurred once. This sequence joins TRBV5-1 and TRBJ2-7; TRBD1 aligns across 9 bases. The germline CDR1 and CDR2 sequences are SGHRS and YFSETQ. This CDR3 is 15 amino acids long. V lost 3 bases and J lost 4; bases outside the gene matches: 8. The CDR3 DNA sequence: TGCGCCAGCAGCTCCGTACAGGGGGCGTCGTACGAGCAGTACTTC. Its protein is CASSSVQGASYEQYF.

The chain carries TRBV29-1 and TRBJ2-3; no firm D call. Germline assignment: CDR1 SQVTM and CDR2 ANQGSEA. V was clipped by 3 bases and J by 3 bases, with 4 bases between them. CDR3 length: 11 residues. The CDR3 protein is CSVDLTDTQYF. The CDR3 DNA sequence: TGCAGCGTTGATCTTACAGATACGCAGTATTTT.

The chain joins TRBV3-1 (or the pseudogene TRBV3-2) to TRBJ2-1; 10 positions match TRBD2. The CDR3 is 15 amino acids. Unmatched junction bases numbered 10, after V lost 0 bases and J lost 14 bases. The germline V gene encodes CDR1 LGHDT and CDR2 YNNKEL (reference sequence). CDR3 loop: CASSQDVQRGGLKFF. CDR3 DNA: TGTGCCAGCAGCCAAGATGTCCAGCGGGGGGGATTAAAGTTCTTC.

The V and J genes are TRBV10-2 and TRBJ2-1; possible D gene TRBD2, 6 bases. Germline V gene lookup returns CDR1 WSHSY and CDR2 SAAADI. CDR3 length equals 12 residues. V was clipped by 6 bases and J by 6 bases, with 9 bases between them. CDR3 in amino acids: CASRPGGNEQFF. CDR3 nucleotide sequence: TGCGCCAGCAGGCCCGGGGGCAATGAGCAGTTCTTC.

The gene calls are TRBV28 and TRBJ2-7; maybe TRBD2 (6 bases). Germline V lookup: CDR1 MDHEN, CDR2 SYDVKM. There are 13 residues in the CDR3. V gave up 4 bases and J gave up 3 bases, with 10 bases separating them. CDR3 sequence (DNA): TGTGCCAGCAGTTCTCCCGGGAGCTACGAGCAGTACTTC. It yields the protein CASSSPGSYEQYF.

This clone came up a few times. The rearrangement joins TRBV4-2 to TRBJ2-5, with D perhaps matching TRBD2 (5 bases). Germline-derived CDR1 and CDR2 are LGHNA and YNFKEQ. V shed 1 base and J shed 2 bases, with 14 bases lying between them. This CDR3 contains 16 residues. CDR3 residues: CASSQGFGQRQETQYF. The CDR3 DNA is TGTGCCAGCAGCCAAGGCTTTGGTCAGCGGCAAGAGACCCAGTACTTC.

The chain recombines TRBV30 with TRBJ2-7; 7 bases line up with TRBD1. With V trimmed by 0 bases and J by 6 bases, 5 bases remained unmatched. This CDR3 has 13 residues. Per germline, CDR1 GTSNPN and CDR2 SVGIG (reference sequence). CDR3 residues: CAWSVRPGGEQYF. The CDR3 DNA reads as TGTGCCTGGAGTGTACGGCCAGGGGGCGAGCAGTACTTC.

This clone is a singleton in its sample. This chain connects TRBV3-1 (or the pseudogene TRBV3-2) to TRBJ1-4; TRBD1 matches 9 bases. V lost 4 bases, J lost 0 bases, and 3 bases stayed unmatched. Per germline, CDR1 LGHDT and CDR2 YNNKEL (reference sequence). The CDR3 has 16 residues. The CDR3 sequence: CASSPTGGATNEKLFF. DNA for the CDR3: TGTGCCAGCAGCCCGACAGGGGGTGCAACTAATGAAAAACTGTTTTTT.

This clone was observed once. The gene calls are TRBV6-1 and TRBJ1-2, with D tentatively TRBD1 (6 bases). The V end lost 0 bases, the J end lost 3 bases, and 11 bases lay between the germline ends. The CDR3 totals 15 residues. The germline gives CDR1 MNHNS, CDR2 SASEGT. The CDR3 sequence is CASSEARGGYYGYTF. The CDR3 coding sequence is TGTGCCAGCAGTGAAGCAAGAGGGGGATACTATGGCTACACCTTC.

The genes are TRBV6-5 and TRBJ1-4; unclear D gene. V was clipped by 2 bases and J by 8 bases, with 9 bases between them. This CDR3 is built from 13 residues. Germline-derived CDR1 and CDR2 are MNHEY and SVGAGI. CDR3 loop: CASSYGRWEKLFF. CDR3 nucleotides: TGTGCCAGCAGTTACGGCAGATGGGAAAAACTGTTTTTT.

This rearrangement joins TRBV19 to TRBJ1-2, with 7 bases fitting TRBD1. CDR3 length: 14 amino acids. Germline V gene lookup returns CDR1 LNHDA and CDR2 SQIVND (reference sequence). J was trimmed by 4 bases and V by 6 bases; bases with no gene match: 8. The CDR3 region has the DNA TGTGCCAGTAGGAGGGACAGCGACTCCTATGGCTACACCTTC. Its protein is CASRRDSDSYGYTF.

The chain recombines TRBV7-9 with TRBJ1-6, with 8 positions matching TRBD1. Germline assignment: CDR1 SEHNR and CDR2 FQNEAQ (reference sequence). CDR3 length: 15 amino acids. V shed 5 bases, J shed 3 bases, and the junction held 3 bases outside the gene matches. CDR3 loop: CASSDGQGYNSPLHF. The CDR3 DNA follows: TGTGCCAGCAGCGACGGACAGGGCTATAATTCACCCCTCCACTTT.

The chain uses TRBV5-4 and TRBJ2-7, with 7 bases aligning to TRBD2. From germline, CDR1 is SGHNT and CDR2 YYREEE (reference sequence). The CDR3 spans 16 residues. Trimming at V came to 0 bases and at J to 0 bases, leaving 6 bases not matched to a gene. CDR3 residues: CASSLEGRGGSYEQYF. In DNA, the CDR3 is TGTGCCAGCAGCTTGGAGGGGCGCGGGGGCTCCTACGAGCAGTACTTC. The full variable domain, completed using reference TRBV5-4 and TRBJ2-7, is ETGVTQSPTHLIKTRGQQVTLRCSSQSGHNTVSWYQQALGQGPQFIFQYYREEENGRGNFPPRFSGLQFPNYSSELNVNALELDDSALYLCASSLEGRGGSYEQYFGPGTRLTVT.